The 19 T cell receptor beta chains in this list originate from one sample, sequenced in a study of low-dose radiotherapy and immunotherapy resistance in tumors. Covering alpha and beta chains, TRAV- and TRBV-specific primers were used for the first-strand cDNA. TCRs were amplified for roughly 22 PCR cycles with a constant-region primer and V-primer adapter. TCRdb re-analysed the reads in MiXCR, keeping a single row per CDR3 protein. The data show about 91,000 distinct CDR3 sequences, under 25% seen once. The sample's time point: after trial treatment. Treatment defined: LDRT plus nivolumab, ipilimumab, low-dose cyclophosphamide and aspirin (RACIN trial). This sample comprised PBMCs, obtained after low-dose radiotherapy plus immunotherapy. These receptors were obtained from a female donor with ovarian cancer.

This clonotype has more than one count but fewer than ten. V is TRBV3-1 and J is TRBJ2-7; 8 nucleotides line up with TRBD1. In germline, CDR1 is LGHDT, CDR2 YNNKEL (reference sequence). V was clipped by 4 bases and J by 7 bases; unmatched bases: 9. CDR3 length: 14 amino acids. CDR3 sequence (DNA): TGTGCCAGCAGCCCAAGACAGGGGTCGAGTGAGCAGTACTTC. It yields the protein CASSPRQGSSEQYF.

This clonotype came up many times. The chain uses TRBV12-3 or TRBV12-4 and TRBJ2-2; 7 bases line up with TRBD1. The V gene end was trimmed by 8 bases and the J gene end by 2 bases; junction bases not matched to a gene: 8. The CDR3 has 15 residues. CDR3 sequence reads: CASAPGQYNTGELFF. CDR3 sequence (DNA): TGTGCCAGCGCACCGGGACAGTACAACACCGGGGAGCTGTTTTTT.

This clonotype was seen repeatedly, ten times or more. CDR3 coding DNA: TGTGCCAGCAGTGCCCCTGGAAGGCGACGGGGGGTGTACGGCACAGATACGCAGTATTTT. It encodes CASSAPGRRRGVYGTDTQYF. The chain combines TRBV6-2 or TRBV6-3 with TRBJ2-3, with 7 bases identical to TRBD2. In germline, CDR1 is MNHEY, CDR2 SVGEGT. The CDR3 sequence is 20 residues long. The trim removed 5 bases at V and 1 base at J, leaving 21 bases unmatched.

The chain links TRBV30 to TRBJ1-2, with D uncertain. Between the trimmed V and J ends, which lost 3 bases and 5 bases, there was a span of 16 bases. This CDR3 contains 14 residues. Germline V lookup: CDR1 GTSNPN, CDR2 SVGIG (reference sequence). The CDR3 DNA follows: TGTGCCTGGAGGACTCCCGAGCGTACATATGGCTACACCTTC. Translating it yields CAWRTPERTYGYTF.

This clonotype was found many times. The chain employs TRBV4-3 and TRBJ2-7, with 9 nucleotides matching TRBD1. Germline values: CDR1 LGHNA, CDR2 YSLEER. The V segment lost 3 bases and the J segment 2 bases; nucleotides outside the gene matches: 2. The CDR3 totals 14 residues. The DNA of the CDR3 is TGCGCCAGCAGCCACGGGACAGGGACCTACGAGCAGTACTTC. Encoded protein: CASSHGTGTYEQYF.

About this clonotype: The likely explanation is a read error, given a far larger clone one base away. The chain joins TRBV28 to TRBJ1-5; 10 bases map to TRBD1. CDR1 is MDHEN and CDR2 is SYDVKM in the germline V gene. V shed 5 bases, J shed 7 bases, and the junction held 11 bases outside the gene matches. CDR3 length: 16 residues. The CDR3: CASSDRGQGRGQPQHF. In nucleotides, the CDR3 is TGTGCCAGCAGTGACCGGGGACAGGGGCGAGGGCAGCCCCAGCATTTT.

This clonotype was seen many times. This sequence joins TRBV6-6 and TRBJ2-1; TRBD2 might be the D (6 bases). CDR1 MNHNY and CDR2 SVGAGI come from the germline V gene (reference sequence). This CDR3 region has 14 residues. Trimming took 5 bases from V and 5 from J, leaving 13 bases between them. CDR3 nucleotides: TGTGCCAGCAGTCTCATGGCGGGACACAATGAGCAGTTCTTC. Amino acid sequence: CASSLMAGHNEQFF.

The chain combines TRBV7-3 with TRBJ2-1, with a possible D match to TRBD2 (5 bases). The V and J ends lost 5 bases and 8 bases respectively, with 13 bases between them. Germline V gene data show CDR1 as SGHTA and CDR2 as FQGTGA. This CDR3 is built from 13 residues. The CDR3 reads CASSLSLGDEQFF. The DNA of the CDR3 is TGTGCCAGCAGCCTTTCTTTGGGAGATGAGCAGTTCTTC.

This clonotype came up many times. The chain links TRBV5-1 to TRBJ2-3; no reliable D call. The CDR3 runs to 14 residues. V dropped 5 bases and J dropped 0 bases, with 10 bases sitting between them. Germline V CDR1 and CDR2: SGHRS, YFSETQ. In DNA form, the CDR3 reads TGCGCCAGCAGGCGTGGCCCAAGCACAGATACGCAGTATTTT. Its protein is CASRRGPSTDTQYF.

This clonotype has a count of ten or more. The chain couples TRBV4-1 to TRBJ2-3, with TRBD2 identical over 10 bases. Germline CDR1 and CDR2: MGHRA and YSYEKL. J gave up 5 bases and V 3 bases, and 5 bases lay outside the gene matches. The CDR3 consists of 15 residues. CDR3 protein: CASSQLAGVGDTQYF. The DNA of the CDR3 is TGCGCCAGCAGCCAGCTAGCGGGGGTCGGAGATACGCAGTATTTT.

The CDR3 sequence is CASSPPGQGRYNEQFF. In DNA, the CDR3 is TGTGCCAGCAGCCCCCCGGGACAGGGCCGCTACAATGAGCAGTTCTTC. V gene TRBV7-9 combines with J gene TRBJ2-1, with 9 bases lining up with TRBD1. The ends lost 5 bases at V and 3 bases at J; junction bases unmatched: 8. Germline V gene data show CDR1 as SEHNR and CDR2 as FQNEAQ (reference sequence). This CDR3 is 16 amino acids long. Complete variable domain (other parts from reference TRBV7-9 and TRBJ2-1): DTGVSQNPRHKITKRGQNVTFRCDPISEHNRLYWYRQTLGQGPEFLTYFQNEAQLEKSRLLSDRFSAERPKGSFSTLEIQRTEQGDSAMYLCASSPPGQGRYNEQFFGPGTRLTVL.

This clonotype showed up many times. The chain recombines TRBV29-1 with TRBJ1-1; TRBD1 matches 7 bases. The CDR3 is 11 amino acids. Losses at the gene ends were 7 bases for V and 11 bases for J; bases not matched to a gene: 10. Germline CDR1 and CDR2: SQVTM and ANQGSEA. As DNA, the CDR3 is TGCAGCGGAAGACAGGGAGCGTTTGCTTTCTTT. This sequence encodes CSGRQGAFAFF.

The chain recombines TRBV27 with TRBJ2-7, with a tentative D call TRBD1 (5 bases). V lost 1 base and J lost 7, with 26 bases in between. Per the germline V gene, CDR1 is MNHEY and CDR2 is SMNVEV (reference sequence). CDR3 length: 18 residues. CDR3 loop: CASSLWGNRPITLGEQYF. The CDR3 coding sequence is TGTGCCAGCAGTTTATGGGGCAATCGCCCAATTACCCTCGGTGAGCAGTACTTC.

This clonotype has a count of ten or more. The gene calls are TRBV4-1 and TRBJ2-5; a weak D match, TRBD2 (6 bases). In germline, CDR1 is MGHRA, CDR2 YSYEKL. The CDR3 extends over 14 amino acids. The ends were cut back, 6 bases at V and 3 bases at J, with 14 bases in the middle. The CDR3 bases are TGCGCCAGCAGACGACTAGGGCATGAAGAGACCCAGTACTTC. It translates to CASRRLGHEETQYF.

Notes on this clonotype: A much larger clone sits a single nucleotide away, making a read error possible. The chain links TRBV5-5 to TRBJ2-3; 11 bases are a match to TRBD1. The V gene end was trimmed by 7 bases and the J gene end by 3 bases; junction bases not matched to a gene: 10. CDR1 is SGHKS and CDR2 is YYEKEE in the germline V gene (reference sequence). There are 16 residues in the CDR3. The chain's CDR3 is CASGERTGGRTDTQYF. CDR3 coding DNA: TGTGCCAGCGGCGAACGGACAGGGGGCAGGACAGATACGCAGTATTTT.

This clonotype was recorded many times. The V call is TRBV30, the J call TRBJ2-7; D is unclear. This CDR3 is 14 amino acids long. V dropped 3 bases and J dropped 2 bases, with 14 bases sitting between them. From germline, CDR1 is GTSNPN and CDR2 SVGIG (reference sequence). The CDR3 spells CAWSPGGYTYEQYF. In DNA form, the CDR3 reads TGTGCCTGGAGCCCCGGCGGTTACACCTACGAGCAGTACTTC. The whole variable domain, filled in from reference TRBV30 and TRBJ2-7, reads SQTIHQWPATLVQPVGSPLSLECTVEGTSNPNLYWYRQAAGRGLQLLFYSVGIGQISSEVPQNLSASRPQDRQFILSSKKLLLSDSGFYLCAWSPGGYTYEQYFGPGTRLTVT.

The chain is built from TRBV20-1 and TRBJ1-2; the match to TRBD1 covers 7 bases. With 6 bases clipped from V and 1 base from J, the junction kept 11 bases outside the gene matches. This CDR3 spans 15 amino acids. Per germline, CDR1 DFQATT and CDR2 SNEGSKA (reference sequence). CDR3 in DNA: TGCAGTGCCCGGATCCTAGGGGGCCTTAACTATGGCTACACCTTC. It encodes CSARILGGLNYGYTF.

At least ten counts were recorded for this clonotype. This chain joins TRBV9 and TRBJ2-3; weak D call: TRBD1 (5 bases). CDR3 length: 12 residues. The germline V and J ends were trimmed by 0 bases and 6 bases, with 5 bases remaining between them. The germline V gene encodes CDR1 SGDLS and CDR2 YYNGEE. The CDR3 loop reads CASSVEGDTQYF. The CDR3 region has the DNA TGTGCCAGCAGCGTAGAGGGGGATACGCAGTATTTT.

This clonotype came up many times. V and J are TRBV29-1 and TRBJ2-2; 8 bases align to TRBD2. The CDR3 loop spans 16 amino acids. The V gene end was trimmed by 2 bases and the J gene end by 6 bases; junction bases not matched to a gene: 11. Germline V gene lookup returns CDR1 SQVTM and CDR2 ANQGSEA. CDR3 sequence reads: CSVEIGGGMRPGELFF. The CDR3 region has the DNA TGCAGCGTTGAAATCGGGGGGGGGATGCGGCCCGGGGAGCTGTTTTTT.